This T cell receptor (beta chain) is from a study of Graves' ophthalmopathy and Graves' hyperthyroidism. The CDR3 loop spans 15 amino acids. J was trimmed by 10 bases and V by 2 bases; bases with no gene match: 8. Looked up from germline, CDR1 is KGHDR and CDR2 is SFDVKD. RNA transcripts yielded amplified TCR beta CDR3 regions. In the first round, RT-PCR was carried out with HTBI primers, and a multiplex PCR formed the second round. TCRdb reprocessed the multiplex PCR reads via MiXCR and lists one record per CDR3 protein. Among around 1,200,000 distinct CDR3 sequences listed, about 38% were seen once.

This chain connects TRBV24-1 to TRBJ1-5, with 9 bases fitting TRBD1. This clonotype was sampled from an adult man with Graves' hyperthyroidism. Material for sequencing was peripheral blood or thyroid tissue (not recorded which). The CDR3 sequence is CATSDWTGADSPQHF. In nucleotides, the CDR3 is TGTGCCACCAGTGATTGGACAGGGGCAGATTCACCCCAGCATTTT.